This is a list of T cell receptor beta chains from one sample in a study of cytomegalovirus exposure and HLA in healthy donors. Data came from immunoSEQ multiplex PCR; TCRdb stores just in-frame clones and leaves some out. The sample has about 140,000 clones; roughly 80% are singletons. The sequenced sample was PBMCs. These receptors came from a man aged 18 to 29 in good health and CMV-seronegative. CDR3s include the opening cysteine and the closing phenylalanine or tryptophan. D genes are given only for firm matches. Expanded clones are given a class, and other clones once, few, many or no size at all.

J | D | size | length | V | CDR3 | DNA
TRBJ1-5 | NA | NA | 15 | TRBV7-6 | CASSEEVGGNQPQHF | TGTGCCAGCAGCGAGGAGGTGGGGGGAAATCAGCCCCAGCATTTT
TRBJ2-3 | TRBD2 | NA | 16 | TRBV7-9 | CASSPFAGGFTDTQYF | TGTGCCAGCAGCCCCTTTGCGGGGGGCTTCACAGATACGCAGTATTTT
TRBJ2-7 | NA | once | 13 | TRBV27 | CASSLRGGDEQYF | TGTGCCAGCAGTTTAAGAGGGGGGGACGAGCAGTACTTC
TRBJ2-5 | NA | NA | 16 | TRBV18 | CASSTPKAGPQETQYF | TGTGCCAGCTCAACCCCAAAGGCAGGGCCGCAAGAGACCCAGTACTTC
TRBJ1-1 | NA | NA | 13 | TRBV12-5 | CASGDGGATEAFF | TGTGCTAGTGGGGACGGGGGGGCAACTGAAGCTTTCTTT
TRBJ1-3 | NA | NA | 15 | TRBV5-8 | CASSPYDRTGNTIYF | TGTGCCAGCAGCCCCTACGACAGAACTGGAAACACCATATATTTT
TRBJ2-2 | NA | NA | 15 | TRBV6-1 | CASSETTANTGELFF | TGTGCCAGCAGCGAAACAACAGCGAACACCGGGGAGCTGTTTTTT
TRBJ2-2 | NA | once | 15 | TRBV19 | CASSSSRDIFGELFF | TGTGCCAGTAGCTCCTCCCGGGACATCTTCGGGGAGCTGTTTTTT
TRBJ1-1 | NA | NA | 13 | TRBV7-3 | CASSLSAVTEAFF | TGTGCCAGCAGCTTAAGTGCGGTCACTGAAGCTTTCTTT
TRBJ1-1 | TRBD1 | few | 14 | TRBV7-2 | CASSLQGANTEAFF | TGTGCCAGCAGCTTACAGGGGGCGAACACTGAAGCTTTCTTT
TRBJ2-7 | TRBD1 | NA | 17 | TRBV5-1 | CASSLGPGTGRRVEQYF | TGCGCCAGCAGCCTTGGGCCCGGGACAGGTCGGCGGGTCGAGCAGTACTTC
TRBJ1-6 | NA | few | 13 | TRBV4-1 | CASSPVANSPLHF | TGCGCCAGCAGCCCGGTAGCGAATTCACCCCTCCACTTT
TRBJ2-7 | TRBD1 | NA | 15 | TRBV7-2 | CASSIGTGVSYEQYF | TGTGCCAGCAGCATCGGGACAGGGGTCTCCTACGAGCAGTACTTC
TRBJ1-1 | NA | NA | 13 | TRBV2 | CASMRVVNTEAFF | TGTGCCAGCATGAGGGTTGTGAACACTGAAGCTTTCTTT
TRBJ1-5 | TRBD1 | NA | 16 | TRBV19 | CASRDRGRIGNQPQHF | TGTGCCAGTAGGGACAGGGGGCGAATCGGCAATCAGCCCCAGCATTTT
TRBJ2-7 | NA | NA | 11 | TRBV7-2 | CASSTPGSPSF | TGTGCCAGCAGCACGCCCGGGTCACCGTCCTTC
TRBJ1-2 | TRBD1 | NA | 16 | TRBV15 | CATSRSRGQASYGYTF | TGTGCCACCAGCAGATCCAGGGGGCAGGCTAGCTATGGCTACACCTTC
TRBJ2-1 | NA | few | 14 | TRBV30 | CAWKGSGSYNEQFF | TGTGCCTGGAAAGGAAGCGGATCCTACAATGAGCAGTTCTTC
TRBJ2-5 | NA | NA | 15 | TRBV9 | CASSVERTPRETQYF | TGTGCCAGCAGCGTAGAGAGGACACCACGAGAGACCCAGTACTTC
TRBJ2-3 | NA | NA | 13 | TRBV2 | CASKLDSTDTQYF | TGTGCCAGCAAACTCGACAGTACAGATACGCAGTATTTT
TRBJ1-2 | TRBD1 | NA | 13 | TRBV6-6 | CASSYGDRDGYTF | TGTGCCAGCAGTTACGGGGACAGGGACGGCTACACCTTC
TRBJ1-2 | TRBD1 | NA | 18 | TRBV5-4 | CASSLGGQAAGGNYGYTF | TGTGCCAGCAGCTTGGGAGGACAGGCGGCGGGTGGGAACTATGGCTACACCTTC